Sequencing of this T cell receptor (beta chain) was carried out in a study of blood T cells in healthy people across ages. Study observations and caveats: Unsorted PBMCs prevented conclusive naive versus antigen-experienced comparison. Higher naive T cell percentage went strongly together with higher TCR beta diversity. Age advanced and TCR beta diversity per million T cells fell, roughly linearly.

The use of a sample-barcoded 5' primer and a J-beta primer mix characterized a second PCR of about 6 to 12 cycles. MiXCR, applied by TCRdb to the 5' RACE reads, yields one record per CDR3 protein. The sample lists approximately 900,000 distinct CDR3 sequences; roughly 43% were seen once. CDR1 SGHVS and CDR2 FQNEAQ come from the germline V gene. V was pared by 5 bases and J by 7 bases, with 11 bases between. CDR3 size: 13 residues. This clonotype was seen once. Its antigen is currently unknown. The TCR was taken from a man younger than 40 in good health. The sequenced material came from blood. The rearrangement links TRBV7-8 to TRBJ1-4, with D unresolved. The CDR3 DNA follows: TGTGCCAGCAGCCTCAGATTGGGTGAAAAACTGTTTTTT. This sequence encodes CASSLRLGEKLFF.